Listed below are T cell receptor beta chains from one sample, sequenced in a study of blood T cells in healthy people across ages. TCRdb re-called the 5' RACE reads through MiXCR, storing one row per CDR3 protein. The table lists fewer than 2,000,000 distinct CDR3 sequences, roughly 32% of them singletons. The sequenced sample was blood. Receptor source: a woman younger than 45 in good health. Each CDR3 is given with its conserved first and last residue. D genes are given only for firm matches. Size is stated for part of the rows, as once, few or many counts, or as a class when the clone is expanded.

NA	TRBV2	NA	TRBJ2-4	TGTGCCAGCAGTGTGGGGTTCAGGGAGGAGCAGTACTTC	CASSVGFREEQYF
NA	TRBV5-1	TRBD1	TRBJ1-2	TGCGCCAGCAGGGGACAGGAGTCTAACTATGGCTACACCTTC	CASRGQESNYGYTF
NA	TRBV29-1	NA	TRBJ2-5	TGCAGCGTTGGGATAGCAGGTCGGACCCAGTACTTC	CSVGIAGRTQYF
few	TRBV27	TRBD2	TRBJ2-7	TGTGCCAGCATGGATAGCGGGAGGGCCTACGAGCAGTACTTC	CASMDSGRAYEQYF
NA	TRBV18	TRBD1	TRBJ1-2	TGTGCCAGCTCACCACCTGTCGGGACAGAAAACTATGGCTACACCTTC	CASSPPVGTENYGYTF
NA	TRBV3-1	NA	TRBJ2-1	TGTGCCAGCAGCCATGCTAGACACAATGAGCAGTTCTTC	CASSHARHNEQFF
NA	TRBV5-1	NA	TRBJ2-7	TGCGCCAGCAGCCCGGTAGGGACCAACTCCTACGAGCAGTACTTC	CASSPVGTNSYEQYF
few	TRBV7-8	TRBD1	TRBJ1-4	TGTGCCAGCAGTTACCGGGACAGCTCTGAAAAACTGTTTTTT	CASSYRDSSEKLFF
NA	TRBV10-3	NA	TRBJ2-7	TGTGCCATCAGTGAGATTGGGGAGGACGAGCAGTACTTC	CAISEIGEDEQYF
NA	TRBV28	NA	TRBJ2-3	TGTGCCAGCAGCGGGGGTGTAGGGGTAGTCACAGATACGCAGTATTTT	CASSGGVGVVTDTQYF
once	TRBV9	NA	TRBJ1-1	TGTGCCTGCAGCGTAGAAGGGCAGAACACTGAAGCTTTCTTT	CACSVEGQNTEAFF
NA	TRBV20-1	TRBD1	TRBJ1-2	TGCAGTGCTACAACAGGGGCTGAGGACTATGGCTACACCTTC	CSATTGAEDYGYTF
NA	TRBV29-1	TRBD2	TRBJ2-7	TGCAGCGTCGGACTAGCGACCTCCTACGAGCAGTACTTC	CSVGLATSYEQYF
NA	TRBV20-1	NA	TRBJ1-1	TGCAGTGCTAGAGATCGTCCCGCCGCTGCTTTCTTT	CSARDRPAAAFF
few	TRBV7-9	TRBD1	TRBJ2-1	TGTGCCAGCAGCTCTTACAGGGGGGTACACAATGAGCAGTTCTTC	CASSSYRGVHNEQFF
NA	TRBV28	TRBD1	TRBJ2-3	TGTGCCAGCAACCTCGGGACAGGGAGGACAGATACGCAGTATTTT	CASNLGTGRTDTQYF
NA	TRBV4-1	NA	TRBJ2-1	TGCGCCAGCAGCCAAGATCTTAGGGGTTCTTTCACTGAGCAGTTCTTC	CASSQDLRGSFTEQFF
NA	TRBV2	NA	TRBJ2-1	TGTGCCAGCACGACAGTCTTGGGGTACAATGAGCAGTTCTTC	CASTTVLGYNEQFF
NA	TRBV7-2	NA	TRBJ1-1	TGTGCCAGCAGCTTAGAGTTCCGGGGATTCACTGAAGCTTTCTTT	CASSLEFRGFTEAFF
few	TRBV6-1	NA	TRBJ2-1	TGTGCCAGCAGGACTTGGGAGAATGAGCAGTTCTTC	CASRTWENEQFF
NA	TRBV28	NA	TRBJ1-4	TGTGCCAGCAGTCTATCTAGTGAAAAACTGTTTTTT	CASSLSSEKLFF
NA	TRBV20-1	NA	TRBJ2-5	TGCAGTGCTAGAAAGGGGGGACTCCAGAAACTGTACCAAGAGACCCAGTACTTC	CSARKGGLQKLYQETQYF
few	TRBV20-1	NA	TRBJ2-3	TGCAGTGCGAAGACAGCCCCAGATACGCAGTATTTT	CSAKTAPDTQYF
many	TRBV29-1	NA	TRBJ1-1	TGCAGCGTTGTCAAATCGGGCACTGAAGCTTTCTTT	CSVVKSGTEAFF
NA	TRBV13	NA	TRBJ2-1	TGTGCCAGCAGCTTTTTCAGGGAATGGGCGGGGTCCTACAATGAGCAGTTCTTC	CASSFFREWAGSYNEQFF
NA	TRBV12-3/TRBV12-4	TRBD1	TRBJ2-6	TGTGCCAGCCGACGGCAGGGGGCGGGGGCCAACGTCCTGACTTTC	CASRRQGAGANVLTF
NA	TRBV20-1	TRBD1	TRBJ1-5	TGCAGTGCTAGAGATCCTAAAGGGGGGACAGGCAATCAGCCCCAGCATTTT	CSARDPKGGTGNQPQHF
many	TRBV7-3	NA	TRBJ2-6	TGTGCCAGCAGTTCCGGGACCGGGGGTTTTGGGGCCAACGTCCTGACTTTC	CASSSGTGGFGANVLTF
NA	TRBV2	NA	TRBJ2-3	TGTGCCAGCAGTGACAGGGCAAGAGATACGCAGTATTTT	CASSDRARDTQYF
NA	TRBV9	NA	TRBJ2-7	TGTGCCAGCAGCGTAGGCCGGGCTAACTACGAGCAGTACTTC	CASSVGRANYEQYF
few	TRBV28	TRBD1	TRBJ2-1	TGTGCCAGCAGCAATGACAGGGTGCGCAATGAGCAGTTCTTC	CASSNDRVRNEQFF
many	TRBV29-1	NA	TRBJ2-1	TGCAGCGTTGCCCCCCGGGATGAGCAGTTCTTC	CSVAPRDEQFF
NA	TRBV5-1	TRBD1	TRBJ2-7	TGCGCCAGCACCCAGGGGGATGGGTACGAGCAGTACTTC	CASTQGDGYEQYF
few	TRBV28	NA	TRBJ2-7	TGTGCCAGCAGCGCCCTAGCTCGCGCGGAACCCGCCCGCGAGCAGTACTTC	CASSALARAEPAREQYF
NA	TRBV20-1	TRBD2	TRBJ2-5	TGCGGTGCTAGGTCCCGCGACGGGGGGGCTGAGACCCAGTACTTC	CGARSRDGGAETQYF
few	TRBV11-2	NA	TRBJ1-4	TGTGCCAGCAGCTCCCAGGGGCGACGGAGTGAAAAACTGTTTTTT	CASSSQGRRSEKLFF
NA	TRBV5-1	TRBD1	TRBJ2-1	TGCGCCAGCAACGAAACAGGGGGCTTCTACAATGAGCAGTTCTTC	CASNETGGFYNEQFF
NA	TRBV20-1	TRBD2	TRBJ2-3	TGCAGTGCAACTGACAGCGGGAGGGGTACAGATACGCAGTATTTT	CSATDSGRGTDTQYF
once	TRBV20-1	TRBD2	TRBJ2-7	TGCAGTGCTAGAGGCCGACTAGCGCCCACCTACAAGCAGTACTTC	CSARGRLAPTYKQYF
NA	TRBV7-9	NA	TRBJ2-5	TGTGCCAGCAGCTTATTTGGCGGGTTCCAAGAGACCCAGTACTTC	CASSLFGGFQETQYF
NA	TRBV20-1	TRBD2	TRBJ2-3	TGCAGTGCCAAGCGGGGTGGAGGGAAAGATACGCAGTATTTT	CSAKRGGGKDTQYF
NA	TRBV6-1	TRBD2	TRBJ2-1	TGTGCCAGCAGCAAAGCTGCTAGCGGGAGGGGTGCGGATGAGCAGTTCTTC	CASSKAASGRGADEQFF
few	TRBV6-1	NA	TRBJ1-2	TGTGCCAGCAGCGTTGCGGGCCACTATGGCTACACCTTC	CASSVAGHYGYTF
NA	TRBV10-1	TRBD1	TRBJ2-3	TGCGCCAGCAGTGAAAATTCTTGGACAGGGAGCGCAGATACGCAGTATTTT	CASSENSWTGSADTQYF
few	TRBV9	NA	TRBJ2-7	TGTGCCAGCAGCGTAGTGCCAGGGGAAAAGCAGTACTTC	CASSVVPGEKQYF
few	TRBV3-1	NA	TRBJ1-2	TGTGCCAGCAGCCGCATCCACTTGAAGTCGTTTGTGGGCTACACCTTC	CASSRIHLKSFVGYTF
few	TRBV27	TRBD1	TRBJ2-7	TGTGCCAGCAGTCCCCTCATCGGGACAGGGTACGAGCAGTACTTC	CASSPLIGTGYEQYF
NA	TRBV27	NA	TRBJ2-7	TGTGCCAGCAGTGTAACTAGCAGTCGAATCTACGAGCAGTACTTC	CASSVTSSRIYEQYF
many	TRBV12-3/TRBV12-4	NA	TRBJ1-4	TGTGCCAGCAGTTTAGGGGGGGGAACTGAAAAACTGTTTTTT	CASSLGGGTEKLFF
NA	TRBV4-1	NA	TRBJ2-6	TGCGCCAGCAGCCAATTACTGGGGGCCAACGTCCTGACTTTC	CASSQLLGANVLTF
NA	TRBV4-1	NA	TRBJ1-1	TGCGCCAGCAGCCAAGAAGGGTTTGAAGCTTTCTTT	CASSQEGFEAFF
NA	TRBV7-2	TRBD1	TRBJ1-2	TGTGCCAGCAGCTTTGGGGACAGGCGTGGGTCTAACTATGGCTACACCTTC	CASSFGDRRGSNYGYTF